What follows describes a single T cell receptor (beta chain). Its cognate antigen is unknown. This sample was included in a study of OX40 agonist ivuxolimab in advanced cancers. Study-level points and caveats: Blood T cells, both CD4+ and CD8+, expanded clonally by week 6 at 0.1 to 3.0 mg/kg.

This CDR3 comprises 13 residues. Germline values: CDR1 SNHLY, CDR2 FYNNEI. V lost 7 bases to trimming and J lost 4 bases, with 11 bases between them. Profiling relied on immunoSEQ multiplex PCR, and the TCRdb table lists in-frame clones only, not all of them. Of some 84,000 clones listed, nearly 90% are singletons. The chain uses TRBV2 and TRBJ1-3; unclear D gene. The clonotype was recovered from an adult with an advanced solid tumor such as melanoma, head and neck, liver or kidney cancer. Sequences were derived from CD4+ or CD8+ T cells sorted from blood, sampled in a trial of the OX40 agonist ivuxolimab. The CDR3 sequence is CASKVIRGNTIYF. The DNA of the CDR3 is TGTGCCAGCAAGGTCATACGAGGAAACACCATATATTTT.